This is a list of T cell receptor beta chains from one sample in a study of CD8 T cells in Susac syndrome. TCRdb reprocessed the immunoSEQ multiplex PCR reads via MiXCR and lists one record per CDR3 protein. The sample records about 200,000 distinct CDR3 sequences, 85% to 95% being singletons. Input material: CD4+ T cells from PBMCs. All receptors derive from a human donor with multiple sclerosis. The CDR3 runs from the conserved cysteine through the conserved F or W. D genes are given only for firm matches. A row's size may be missing; if present it is once, few, many or a size class.

>TRBV6-1|TRBJ1-5|NA|NA|13
CATYERDNQPQHF
TGTGCCACCTACGAGAGGGACAATCAGCCCCAGCATTTT
>TRBV7-2|TRBJ2-1|NA|TRBD2|15
CASTIGLDSYNEQFF
TGTGCCAGCACCATAGGACTAGACTCCTACAATGAGCAGTTCTTC
>TRBV12-3/TRBV12-4|TRBJ1-1|NA|NA|13
CASSLDRVSEAFF
TGTGCCAGCAGTTTAGACAGGGTGTCTGAAGCTTTCTTT
>TRBV7-9|TRBJ2-3|once|NA|12
CASSPAEDTQYF
TGTGCCAGCAGCCCCGCCGAGGATACGCAGTATTTT
>TRBV3-1|TRBJ2-5|NA|NA|14
CASSYRLVMETQYF
TGTGCCAGCAGCTACCGACTGGTTATGGAGACCCAGTACTTC
>TRBV5-6|TRBJ2-3|NA|NA|13
CAASGFSTDTQYF
TGTGCCGCCAGCGGCTTTTCCACAGATACGCAGTATTTT
>TRBV29-1|TRBJ2-3|NA|TRBD2|15
CSVGLAGASTDTQYF
TGCAGCGTTGGGTTAGCGGGGGCTAGCACAGATACGCAGTATTTT
>TRBV29-1|TRBJ2-2|NA|TRBD2|14
CSVGGLAHTGELFF
TGCAGCGTTGGGGGACTAGCCCACACCGGGGAGCTGTTTTTT
>TRBV29-1|TRBJ2-3|NA|TRBD2|13
CSVRTSVVDTQYF
TGCAGCGTTCGGACTAGCGTCGTAGATACGCAGTATTTT
>TRBV6-6|TRBJ2-7|NA|NA|13
CATGGDMPYEQYF
TGTGCCACCGGAGGGGACATGCCCTACGAGCAGTACTTC
>TRBV7-2|TRBJ1-6|few|NA|13
CASSLGSDSPLHF
TGTGCCAGCAGCTTAGGGTCTGATTCACCCCTCCACTTT
>TRBV5-1|TRBJ1-1|NA|TRBD1|15
CASSYQGTANTEAFF
TGCGCCAGCAGTTATCAAGGGACAGCGAACACTGAAGCTTTCTTT
>TRBV12-3/TRBV12-4|TRBJ2-7|NA|NA|13
CASSLHPTYEQYF
TGTGCCAGCAGTTTACACCCTACCTACGAGCAGTACTTC
>TRBV9|TRBJ1-2|NA|NA|14
CASSVVDESYGYTF
TGTGCCAGCAGCGTAGTGGACGAGTCCTATGGCTACACCTTC
>TRBV15|TRBJ2-1|NA|TRBD2|16
CATSRETGGPYNEQFF
TGTGCCACCAGCAGAGAGACGGGGGGACCCTACAATGAGCAGTTCTTC
>TRBV29-1|TRBJ2-5|once|NA|12
CSTQGPAKTQYF
TGCAGCACTCAGGGCCCGGCCAAGACCCAGTACTTC